This TCR beta chain was identified in a study of T cell responses to AZD1222 COVID-19 vaccine. Assay used: immunoSEQ multiplex PCR; TCRdb lists only in-frame clones, some missing. Among about 100,000 clones listed, more than 75% were seen once. Regarding the study as a whole: Across the whole spike, CD4 TCRs peaked at regions 160-218 and 743-854. None of the repertoires were sampled until the peak T cell response had passed. Donors were largely white British and mainly female; clonal diversity was possibly underestimated.

Worth noting for this clone: Its specificity is unknown.

The receptor's source is an adult in good health. The sample in question was peripheral blood, obtained on day 0 of AZD1222 vaccination.

The CDR3: CASSTLTGAGNQPQHF. The CDR3 nucleotides are TGTGCCAGTAGTACGCTCACAGGGGCGGGCAATCAGCCCCAGCATTTT. The genes are TRBV19 and TRBJ1-5; 7 positions agree with TRBD1. The length of the CDR3 is 16 residues. Germline values: CDR1 LNHDA, CDR2 SQIVND (reference sequence). The trim removed 4 bases at V and 2 bases at J, leaving 8 bases unmatched.